This T cell receptor beta chain was sequenced in a study of monozygotic twins with inflammatory bowel disease. Study-wide results and caveats: Between concordant and discordant twins, repertoire similarity failed to differ, a result that limited power may explain.

The CDR3 has 15 residues. Per germline, CDR1 ENHRY and CDR2 SYGVKD. On this clonotype itself: Its specificity is not known.

Across eight separate reactions for each sample, cDNA was made. TCRdb re-called the 5' RACE reads, yielding one record per CDR3 amino acid sequence without DNA. The sample table includes about 160,000 distinct CDR3 sequences. Sequencing used blood. The sequence came from a human donor with ulcerative colitis or Crohn's disease, or a healthy co-twin of an affected twin (not recorded which). The chain has TRBV10-3 and TRBJ2-1. The CDR3 reads CAISESYSSYNEQFF.